This T cell receptor beta chain was found in a study of sequential checkpoint blockade in melanoma. Turning to the study itself: After both sequences, patients received maintenance nivolumab.

The CDR3 runs 14 residues. V lost 3 bases to trimming and J lost 5 bases; unmatched junction nucleotides: 2. Germline V gene sequence: CDR1 KGHSH, CDR2 LQKENI. Treatment: randomized to nivolumab then ipilimumab (arm A) or the reverse (arm B). TCRdb's table, derived via immunoSEQ multiplex PCR, lists solely in-frame clones and lacks some. The profile covers nearly 2,500 clones, with 14% to 15% appearing a single time and 15% to 20% taken by the ten largest. The sequences come from tumor tissue (inferred from file names), collected from a patient given nivolumab and ipilimumab in sequence. The V call is TRBV18, the J call TRBJ2-1, with 9 nucleotides matching TRBD2. The receptor was derived from a human donor with melanoma. The CDR3 bases are TGTGCCAGCTCACCTCTAGCGGGGAACAATGAGCAGTTCTTC. Its translation: CASSPLAGNNEQFF.